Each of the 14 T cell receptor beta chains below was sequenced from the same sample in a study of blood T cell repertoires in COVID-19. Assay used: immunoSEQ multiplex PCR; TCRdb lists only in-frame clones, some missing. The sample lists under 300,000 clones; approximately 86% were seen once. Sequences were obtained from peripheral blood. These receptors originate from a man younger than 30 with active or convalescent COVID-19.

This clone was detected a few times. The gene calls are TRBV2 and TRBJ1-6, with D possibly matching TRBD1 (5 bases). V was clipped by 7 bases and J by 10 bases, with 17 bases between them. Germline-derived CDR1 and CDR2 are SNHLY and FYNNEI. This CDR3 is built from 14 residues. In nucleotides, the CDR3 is TGTGCCAGCACTTCTCGGGGGATAGGGTCACCCCTCCACTTT. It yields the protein CASTSRGIGSPLHF.

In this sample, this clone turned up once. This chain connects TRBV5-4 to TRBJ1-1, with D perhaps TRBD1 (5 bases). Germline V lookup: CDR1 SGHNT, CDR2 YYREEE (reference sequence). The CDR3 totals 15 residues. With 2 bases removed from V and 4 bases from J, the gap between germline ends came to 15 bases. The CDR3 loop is CASSFFQGIATEAFF. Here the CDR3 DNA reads TGTGCCAGCAGCTTTTTTCAGGGTATAGCCACTGAAGCTTTCTTT.

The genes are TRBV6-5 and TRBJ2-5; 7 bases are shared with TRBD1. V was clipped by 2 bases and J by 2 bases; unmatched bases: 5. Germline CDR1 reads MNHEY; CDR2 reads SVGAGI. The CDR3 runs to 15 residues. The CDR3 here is CASSYRGQRQETQYF. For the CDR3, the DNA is TGTGCCAGCAGTTACCGGGGACAGAGACAAGAGACCCAGTACTTC.

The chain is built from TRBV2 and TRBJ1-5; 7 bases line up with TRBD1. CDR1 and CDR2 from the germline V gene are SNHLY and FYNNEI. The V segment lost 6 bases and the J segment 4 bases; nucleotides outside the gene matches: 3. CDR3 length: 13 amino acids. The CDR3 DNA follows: TGTGCCAGCAGGGTACAGGGGAATCAGCCCCAGCATTTT. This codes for CASRVQGNQPQHF.

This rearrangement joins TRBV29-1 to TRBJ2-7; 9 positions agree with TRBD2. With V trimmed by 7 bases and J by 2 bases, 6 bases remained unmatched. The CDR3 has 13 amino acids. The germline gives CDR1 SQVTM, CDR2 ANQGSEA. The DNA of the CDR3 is TGCAGCGCATTGACTAGCGGAGCCTACGAGCAGTACTTC. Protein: CSALTSGAYEQYF.

The CDR3 region is CASSDHSGETQYF. CDR3 bases: TGTGCCAGCAGTGACCACAGTGGAGAGACCCAGTACTTC. This chain connects TRBV6-2 or TRBV6-3 to TRBJ2-5; D remains ambiguous. The CDR3 covers 13 residues. The V and J ends lost 5 bases and 4 bases respectively, with 11 bases between them. CDR1 is MNHEY and CDR2 is SVGEGT in the germline V gene.

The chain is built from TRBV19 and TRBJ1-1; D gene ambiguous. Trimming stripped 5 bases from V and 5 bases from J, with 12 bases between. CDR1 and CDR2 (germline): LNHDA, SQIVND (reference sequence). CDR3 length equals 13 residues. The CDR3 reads CASSYPPGTEAFF. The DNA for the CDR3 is TGTGCCAGTAGTTACCCCCCCGGGACTGAAGCTTTCTTT.

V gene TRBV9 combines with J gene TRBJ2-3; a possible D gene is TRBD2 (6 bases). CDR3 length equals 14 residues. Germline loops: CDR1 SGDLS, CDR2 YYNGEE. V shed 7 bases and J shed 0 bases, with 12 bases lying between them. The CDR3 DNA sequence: TGTGCCAGCGGCATCGGGGGTAGCACAGATACGCAGTATTTT. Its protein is CASGIGGSTDTQYF.

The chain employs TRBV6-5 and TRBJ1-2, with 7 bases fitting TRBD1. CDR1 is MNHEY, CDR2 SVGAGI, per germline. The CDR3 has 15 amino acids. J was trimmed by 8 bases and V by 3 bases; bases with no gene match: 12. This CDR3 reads CASSYGTVSILGYTF. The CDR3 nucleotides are TGTGCCAGCAGTTATGGGACAGTATCCATATTGGGCTACACCTTC.

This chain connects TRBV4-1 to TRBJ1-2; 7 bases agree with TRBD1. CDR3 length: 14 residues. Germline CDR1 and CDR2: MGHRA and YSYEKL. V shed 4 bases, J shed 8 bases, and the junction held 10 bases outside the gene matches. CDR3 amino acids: CASSLPGTAKGYTF. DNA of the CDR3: TGCGCCAGCAGCCTTCCCGGGACAGCGAAGGGCTACACCTTC.

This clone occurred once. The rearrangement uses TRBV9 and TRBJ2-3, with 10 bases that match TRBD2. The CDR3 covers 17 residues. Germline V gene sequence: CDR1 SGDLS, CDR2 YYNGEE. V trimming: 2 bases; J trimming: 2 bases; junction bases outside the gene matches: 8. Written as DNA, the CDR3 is TGTGCCAGCAGCGTCGGGACTAGCGCCCGAGCCACAGATACGCAGTATTTT. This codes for CASSVGTSARATDTQYF.

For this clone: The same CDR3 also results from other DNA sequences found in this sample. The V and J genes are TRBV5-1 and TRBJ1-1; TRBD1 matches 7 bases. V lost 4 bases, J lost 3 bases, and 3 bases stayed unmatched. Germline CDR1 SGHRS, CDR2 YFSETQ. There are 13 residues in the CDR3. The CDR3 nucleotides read TGCGCCAGCAGCGGACAGGTGGACACTGAAGCTTTCTTT. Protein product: CASSGQVDTEAFF. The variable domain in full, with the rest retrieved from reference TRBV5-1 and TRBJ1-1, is KAGVTQTPRYLIKTRGQQVTLSCSPISGHRSVSWYQQTPGQGLQFLFEYFSETQRNKGNFPGRFSGRQFSNSRSEMNVSTLELGDSALYLCASSGQVDTEAFFGQGTRLTVV.

The CDR3 spells CASSLGPVEQYF. The CDR3 DNA reads as TGTGCCAGCAGCCTAGGGCCAGTCGAGCAGTACTTC. The J gene is TRBJ2-7, the V gene TRBV7-9; D not resolved. Per germline, CDR1 SEHNR and CDR2 FQNEAQ (reference sequence). Between the trimmed V and J ends, which lost 5 bases and 6 bases, there was a span of 11 bases. This CDR3 contains 12 residues.

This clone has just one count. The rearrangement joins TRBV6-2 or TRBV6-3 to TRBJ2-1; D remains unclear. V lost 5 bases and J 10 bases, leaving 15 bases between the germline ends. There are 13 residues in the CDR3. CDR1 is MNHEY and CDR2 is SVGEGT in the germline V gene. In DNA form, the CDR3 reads TGTGCCAGCAGTGGGCTGCAATTCATAGAGCAGTTCTTC. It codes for CASSGLQFIEQFF.